This T cell receptor beta chain was observed in a study of T cells in tuberculosis. The table came from immunoSEQ multiplex PCR; TCRdb's copy has only in-frame clones and leaves some out. Counted here are 6,500 to 8,000 clones, around 93% occurring once; the ten biggest clones make up 11%. Each donor contributed approximately 100,000 T cells on average, unsorted. Trimming cost V 0 bases and J 5 bases; bases outside gene matches: 3. Germline-derived CDR1 and CDR2 are SGDLS and YYNGEE. The CDR3 sequence is 15 residues long. General study points: The TCR-beta difference was not significant; alpha differences partly reflected length.

For this clone: As yet, its antigen is unknown. This specimen includes other DNA sequences encoding the same CDR3.

V and J are TRBV9 and TRBJ1-2, with 11 bases matching TRBD1. This TCR was sampled from an adult with tuberculosis. Sequenced input: PBMCs. The CDR3 spells CASSVGGQGDYGYTF. The CDR3 region has the DNA TGTGCCAGCAGCGTAGGGGGACAGGGGGATTATGGCTACACCTTC.